This record looks at one TCR beta chain sequence and its context. These data are taken from a study of cytomegalovirus exposure and HLA in healthy donors. V gave up 2 bases and J gave up 4 bases; unmatched junction bases: 3. Germline V gene sequence: CDR1 LNHNV, CDR2 YYDKDF (reference sequence). This CDR3 is 16 amino acids long. Clones were read by immunoSEQ multiplex PCR, and TCRdb kept only the in-frame ones, dropping some. The table includes some 190,000 clones, about nine tenths detected once. The chain recombines TRBV15 with TRBJ2-2; 11 nucleotides line up with TRBD1. This clonotype originated in a young man in good health and CMV-seropositive. Material: PBMCs. CDR3 nucleotides: TGTGCCACCAGCAGACGGACAGGGGGCGGCACCGGGGAGCTGTTTTTT. Its translation: CATSRRTGGGTGELFF.